Listed below are T cell receptor beta chains from one sample, sequenced in a study. TCRdb ran MiXCR on the 5' RACE reads and lists one entry per CDR3 protein. The sample shows about 46,000 distinct CDR3 sequences, around 26% of them seen only once. The sample taken for sequencing was naive CD4+ T cells sorted from blood. The receptor set was obtained from a female donor with breast cancer. Each CDR3 is given with its conserved first and last residue. A D gene is named only where the DNA matches it firmly. Some rows mark clone size as missing; the rest say once, few, many or name a class of expanded clone.

>TRBV28|TRBJ1-1|.|once
TGTGCCAGCAGTTGGCGGTGGGACACTGAAGCTTTCTTT
CASSWRWDTEAFF
>TRBV4-3|TRBJ2-7|TRBD2|many
TGCGCCAGCAGCCTCGGGACTAGCGGGGACTACGAGCAGTACTTC
CASSLGTSGDYEQYF
>TRBV7-3|TRBJ2-7|.|.
TGTGCCAGCAGCCTAGTAAGAGGAAGCGAGCAGTACTTC
CASSLVRGSEQYF
>TRBV12-3/TRBV12-4|TRBJ2-1|TRBD2|.
TGTGCCAGCAAGTTAGGACTAGCGGGGGACAATGAGCAGTTCTTC
CASKLGLAGDNEQFF
>TRBV12-3/TRBV12-4|TRBJ2-5|.|many
TGTGCCAGCAGGGGCCTCTTGGGACAACAAGAGACCCAGTACTTC
CASRGLLGQQETQYF
>TRBV29-1|TRBJ2-5|.|.
TGCAGCGTCGAACACCCTAAAGACACCTCGTACTTC
CSVEHPKDTSYF
>TRBV7-2|TRBJ2-7|.|many
TGTGCCAGCAGCTGGGCCAACGAGCAGTACTTC
CASSWANEQYF
>TRBV24-1|TRBJ2-5|.|.
TGTGCCACCAGCATCAACAGAGGGGCTAAAGAGACCCAGTACTTC
CATSINRGAKETQYF
>TRBV20-1|TRBJ1-2|.|few
TGCAGTGCTAGTAGTGGGGTAGGCTACACCTTC
CSASSGVGYTF
>TRBV28|TRBJ1-1|.|many
TGTGCCAGCAGGGTAACGGGGGACATGAACACTGAAGCTTTCTTT
CASRVTGDMNTEAFF
>TRBV7-6|TRBJ2-1|.|few
TGTGCCAGCAGCTTAGCGGTAGTCCATGAGCAGTTCTTC
CASSLAVVHEQFF
>TRBV18|TRBJ1-6|.|.
TGTGCCAGCTCACCAGAGGGGTCCTCACCCCTCCACTTT
CASSPEGSSPLHF
>TRBV5-6|TRBJ2-1|.|.
TGTGCCAGCAGCTTGGTTGTACTCAGCTCCTACAATGAGCAGTTCTTC
CASSLVVLSSYNEQFF
>TRBV20-1|TRBJ1-1|TRBD1|many
TGCAGTGCTAGAGACGGACAGGGAAGGACTGAAGCTTTCTTT
CSARDGQGRTEAFF
>TRBV5-1|TRBJ1-1|.|many
TGCGCCAGCAGCTCGACAGGTATGGACACTGAAGCTTTCTTT
CASSSTGMDTEAFF
>TRBV7-2|TRBJ1-3|.|few
TGTGCCAGCAGCCGCGACCGGGGAAACACCATATATTTT
CASSRDRGNTIYF
>TRBV5-1|TRBJ1-2|TRBD1|.
TGCGCCAGCAGCTTGGCCGGGACAGGGTTTTATGGCTACACCTTC
CASSLAGTGFYGYTF
>TRBV12-3/TRBV12-4|TRBJ2-5|.|.
TGTGCCAGCAGTTCCATGACTAGGGAAGAGACCCAGTACTTC
CASSSMTREETQYF
>TRBV7-2|TRBJ1-2|.|.
TGTGCCAGCAGCTTTCGGGGGGATCGTGGCTACACCTTC
CASSFRGDRGYTF
>TRBV20-1|TRBJ2-1|.|.
TGCAGTGCTAGAGTTGGGCTAAATGAGCAGTTCTTC
CSARVGLNEQFF
>TRBV20-1|TRBJ2-2|.|.
TGCAGTGCCATTGCCGGGGTCCCTAACACCGGGGAGCTGTTTTTT
CSAIAGVPNTGELFF
>TRBV20-1|TRBJ2-1|TRBD2|few
TGCAGTGCGGACCCGGGACTAGCGGGAACCAGCTCCTACAATGAGCAGTTCTTC
CSADPGLAGTSSYNEQFF
>TRBV4-2|TRBJ1-1|.|.
TGTGCCAGCAGCCAAGGGCAGGGACTCGACACTGAAGCTTTCTTT
CASSQGQGLDTEAFF
>TRBV6-1|TRBJ2-3|TRBD2|few
TGTGCCTCGCGGGGGGGAGAGAAAGATACGCAGTATTTT
CASRGGEKDTQYF
>TRBV7-2|TRBJ2-7|.|many
TGTGCCAGCGGACTACCCTCCTACGAGCAGTACTTC
CASGLPSYEQYF
>TRBV9|TRBJ2-1|.|few
TGTGCCAGCAGCGTAGACCCCCCGTGGGGGGTATACAATGAGCAGTTCTTC
CASSVDPPWGVYNEQFF
>TRBV28|TRBJ2-5|.|few
TGTGCCATCAAACGCTGGGATCAAGAGACCCAGTACTTC
CAIKRWDQETQYF
>TRBV12-3/TRBV12-4|TRBJ2-4|.|few
TGTGCCAGCAGGTTAGCCGGGACGCTACTAGCCAAAAACATTCAGTACTTC
CASRLAGTLLAKNIQYF
>TRBV6-1|TRBJ2-3|.|many
TGTGCCAGTGGGCCGGGCGCAGATACGCAGTATTTT
CASGPGADTQYF
>TRBV9|TRBJ2-3|.|medium-sized
TGTGCCAGCAGCACTCCTGGCACGCAGTATTTT
CASSTPGTQYF
>TRBV7-2|TRBJ2-5|.|many
TGTGCCAGCAGCCCCCGGGCAGGCCCCCAAGAGACCCAGTACTTC
CASSPRAGPQETQYF
>TRBV6-5|TRBJ2-5|.|.
TGTGCCAGCAGTTACTCGGCCGGGCAAGAGACCCAGTACTTC
CASSYSAGQETQYF
>TRBV27|TRBJ2-5|TRBD1|.
TGTGCCAGCAGTCCGGGACAGGAGGAAGGAGAGACCCAGTACTTC
CASSPGQEEGETQYF
>TRBV10-1|TRBJ2-2|TRBD1|.
TGCGCCAGCAGTGTGAACAGGGGGTCTGGGGAGCTGTTTTTT
CASSVNRGSGELFF
>TRBV20-1|TRBJ2-3|.|many
TGCAGTGCTACTACTAGCTACGCTACAGATACGCAGTATTTT
CSATTSYATDTQYF
>TRBV28|TRBJ2-5|.|few
TGTGCCAGCGGGGAGCTGGGCGAGACCCAGTACTTC
CASGELGETQYF
>TRBV12-3/TRBV12-4|TRBJ1-2|.|.
TGTGCCAGCAGTTTTTCAGTAGACGGGGGCGCCGACTATGGCTACACCTTC
CASSFSVDGGADYGYTF
>TRBV6-2/TRBV6-3|TRBJ2-3|TRBD2|many
TGTGCCAGCACCCCCCCGGGGGGTGATACGCAGTATTTT
CASTPPGGDTQYF
>TRBV9|TRBJ2-2|TRBD1|.
TGTGCCAGCAGCGTAGAATGGACAGGAGGAACCGGGGAGCCGTTTTTT
CASSVEWTGGTGEPFF
>TRBV15|TRBJ2-7|.|few
TGTGCCACCAGCAGAGATCTTAGCGTCCCCGAGCAGTACTTC
CATSRDLSVPEQYF
>TRBV5-6|TRBJ1-6|.|.
TGTGCCAGCAGCCTGTCGGGATGGACCCCTGATAATTCACCCCTCCACTTT
CASSLSGWTPDNSPLHF
>TRBV5-5|TRBJ2-1|.|.
TGTGCCAGCAGCTCCGAGCGGGTACTCTACAATGAGCAGTTCTTC
CASSSERVLYNEQFF
>TRBV5-1|TRBJ2-1|TRBD1|.
TGCGCCAGCAGCTTGGCTGTGACAGGGGACAATGAGCAGTTCTTC
CASSLAVTGDNEQFF
>TRBV4-1|TRBJ1-1|.|.
TGCGCCAGCAGCCAAGCAAATTTTGGGACTTCGAACACTGAAGCTTTCTTT
CASSQANFGTSNTEAFF
>TRBV7-9|TRBJ2-2|TRBD2|few
TGTGCCAGCAGCCCCACTAGCGGGAGGTACACCGGGGAGCTGTTTTTT
CASSPTSGRYTGELFF
>TRBV4-1|TRBJ1-2|.|many
TGCGCCAGCAGCCAAGTTGACATGGGTCTAGCTAACTATGGCTACACCTTC
CASSQVDMGLANYGYTF
>TRBV10-3|TRBJ1-2|.|.
TGTGCCATCAGGTTTGCCTCAGAAGGGGGCTACACCTTC
CAIRFASEGGYTF
>TRBV7-8|TRBJ1-5|TRBD1|once
TGTGCCAGCAGCGCGCCGGGACAGGGGGCTGACAATCGGCCCCAGCATTTT
CASSAPGQGADNRPQHF
>TRBV5-6|TRBJ2-3|TRBD1|many
TGTGCCAGCAGCTTAAGACAGGGCTCAGATACGCAGTATTTT
CASSLRQGSDTQYF
>TRBV7-8|TRBJ2-4|.|few
TGTGCCAGCAGCTTAGGTCGATCTACCCTAGAGAAAAACATTCAGTACTTC
CASSLGRSTLEKNIQYF
>TRBV20-1|TRBJ2-3|TRBD2|.
TGCAGTGCTCCCCAGAGCGGGAGGGCCACAGATACGCAGTATTTT
CSAPQSGRATDTQYF
>TRBV4-3|TRBJ1-5|.|many
TGCGCCAGCAGCCAAGGGTTGGGTCAAAATCAGCCCCAGCATTTT
CASSQGLGQNQPQHF
>TRBV6-1|TRBJ1-5|.|.
TGTGCCAGCGGGGCGGGGGTTTCTAGCAATCAGCCCCAGCATTTT
CASGAGVSSNQPQHF